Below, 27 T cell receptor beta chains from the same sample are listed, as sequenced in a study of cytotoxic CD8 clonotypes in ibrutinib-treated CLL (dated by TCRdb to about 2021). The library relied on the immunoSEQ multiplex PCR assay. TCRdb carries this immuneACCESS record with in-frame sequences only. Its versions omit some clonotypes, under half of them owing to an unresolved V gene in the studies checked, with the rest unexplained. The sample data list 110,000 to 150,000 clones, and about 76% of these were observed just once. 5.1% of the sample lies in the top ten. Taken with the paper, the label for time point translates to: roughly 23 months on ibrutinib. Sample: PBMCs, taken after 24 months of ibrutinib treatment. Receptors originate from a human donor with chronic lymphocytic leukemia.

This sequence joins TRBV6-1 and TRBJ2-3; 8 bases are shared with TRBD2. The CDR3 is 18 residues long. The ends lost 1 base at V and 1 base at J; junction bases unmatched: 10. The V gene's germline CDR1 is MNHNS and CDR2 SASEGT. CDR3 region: CASSEGFTGGVGTDTQYF. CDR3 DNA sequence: TGTGCCAGCAGTGAAGGGTTTACGGGAGGGGTTGGCACAGATACGCAGTATTTT.

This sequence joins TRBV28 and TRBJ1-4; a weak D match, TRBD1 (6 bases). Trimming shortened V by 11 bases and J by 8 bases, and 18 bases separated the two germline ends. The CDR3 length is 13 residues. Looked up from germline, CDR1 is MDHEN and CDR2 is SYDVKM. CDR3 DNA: TGTGCCTGCGGGCTGGGGGCTCGCGAAAAACTGTTTTTT. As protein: CACGLGAREKLFF. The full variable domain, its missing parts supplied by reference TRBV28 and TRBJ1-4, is DVKVTQSSRYLVKRTGEKVFLECVQDMDHENMFWYRQDPGLGLRLIYFSYDVKMKEKGDIPEGYSVSREKKERFSLILESASTNQTSMYLCACGLGAREKLFFGSGTQLSVL.

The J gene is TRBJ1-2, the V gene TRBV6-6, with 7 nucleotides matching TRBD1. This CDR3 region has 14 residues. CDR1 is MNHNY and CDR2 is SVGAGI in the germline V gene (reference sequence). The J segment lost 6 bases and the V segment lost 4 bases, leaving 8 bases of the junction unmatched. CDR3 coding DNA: TGTGCCAGCAGTTCCACAGGGGTGGTGGATGGCTACACCTTC. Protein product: CASSSTGVVDGYTF.

In nucleotides, the CDR3 is TGTGCCAGCAGCTTAGCCGGCGGGCGTGCTGAAGCTTTCTTT. Its protein product is CASSLAGGRAEAFF. The chain carries TRBV11-2 and TRBJ1-1; D gene uncertain. The germline CDR1 and CDR2 sequences are SGHAT and FQNNGV. Trimming cost V 1 base and J 6 bases, with 12 bases left between them. The CDR3 extends over 14 amino acids.

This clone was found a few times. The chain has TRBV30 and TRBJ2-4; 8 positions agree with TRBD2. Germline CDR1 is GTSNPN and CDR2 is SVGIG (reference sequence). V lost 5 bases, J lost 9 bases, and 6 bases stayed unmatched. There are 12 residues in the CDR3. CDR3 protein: CAWGTRGGIQYF. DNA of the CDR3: TGTGCCTGGGGGACTAGGGGAGGCATTCAGTACTTC.

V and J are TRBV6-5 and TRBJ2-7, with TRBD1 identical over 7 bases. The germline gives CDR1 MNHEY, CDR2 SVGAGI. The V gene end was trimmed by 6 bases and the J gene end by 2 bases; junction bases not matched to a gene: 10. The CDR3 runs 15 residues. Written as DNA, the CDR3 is TGTGCCAGCAGCCCCGCCGGGACAGTCCCCTACGAGCAGTACTTC. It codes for CASSPAGTVPYEQYF.

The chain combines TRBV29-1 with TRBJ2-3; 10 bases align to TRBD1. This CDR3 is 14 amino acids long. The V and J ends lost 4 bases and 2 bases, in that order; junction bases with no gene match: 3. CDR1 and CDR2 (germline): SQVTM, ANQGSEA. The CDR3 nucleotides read TGCAGCGTTGGCGGGACAGGGGTCACAGATACGCAGTATTTT. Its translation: CSVGGTGVTDTQYF.

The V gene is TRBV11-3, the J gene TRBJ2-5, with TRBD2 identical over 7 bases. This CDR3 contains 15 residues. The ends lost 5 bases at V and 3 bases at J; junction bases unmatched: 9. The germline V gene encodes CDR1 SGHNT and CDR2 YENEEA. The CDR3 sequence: CASSPGLAAEETQYF. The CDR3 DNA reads TGTGCCAGCAGCCCTGGGCTAGCGGCCGAAGAGACCCAGTACTTC.

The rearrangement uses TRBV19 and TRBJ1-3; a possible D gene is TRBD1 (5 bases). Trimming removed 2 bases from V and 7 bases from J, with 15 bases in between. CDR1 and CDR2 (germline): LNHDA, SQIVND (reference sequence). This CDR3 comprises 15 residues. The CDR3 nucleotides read TGTGCCAGTAGTATATTCGGGGACCTAGGGAACACCATATATTTT. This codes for CASSIFGDLGNTIYF.

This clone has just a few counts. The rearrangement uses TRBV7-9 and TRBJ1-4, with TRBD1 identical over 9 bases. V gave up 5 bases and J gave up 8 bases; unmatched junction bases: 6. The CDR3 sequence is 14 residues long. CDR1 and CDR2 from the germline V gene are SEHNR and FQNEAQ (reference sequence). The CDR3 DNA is TGTGCCAGCAGCCCCTACAGGGGGCAAGAAAAACTGTTTTTT. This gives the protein CASSPYRGQEKLFF. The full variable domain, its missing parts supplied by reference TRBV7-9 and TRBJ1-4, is DTGVSQNPRHKITKRGQNVTFRCDPISEHNRLYWYRQTLGQGPEFLTYFQNEAQLEKSRLLSDRFSAERPKGSFSTLEIQRTEQGDSAMYLCASSPYRGQEKLFFGSGTQLSVL.

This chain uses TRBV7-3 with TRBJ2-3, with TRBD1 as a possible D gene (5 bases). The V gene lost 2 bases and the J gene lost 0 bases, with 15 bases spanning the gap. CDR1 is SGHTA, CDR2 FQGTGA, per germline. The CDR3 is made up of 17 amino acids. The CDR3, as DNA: TGTGCCAGCAGCTTAGTGGGGCTCAGACTCAGCACAGATACGCAGTATTTT. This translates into CASSLVGLRLSTDTQYF.

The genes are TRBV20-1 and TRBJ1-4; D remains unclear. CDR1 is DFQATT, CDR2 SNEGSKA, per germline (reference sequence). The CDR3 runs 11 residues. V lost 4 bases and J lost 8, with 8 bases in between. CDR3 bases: TGCAGTGCTACCCGGGGAGAAAAACTGTTTTTT. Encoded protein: CSATRGEKLFF.

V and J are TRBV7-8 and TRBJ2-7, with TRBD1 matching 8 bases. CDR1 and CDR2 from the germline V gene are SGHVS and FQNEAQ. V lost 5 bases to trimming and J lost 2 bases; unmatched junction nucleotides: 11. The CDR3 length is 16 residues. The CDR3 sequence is CASSPGPRQGTYEQYF. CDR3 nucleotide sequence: TGTGCCAGCAGCCCGGGGCCGCGACAGGGGACCTACGAGCAGTACTTC.

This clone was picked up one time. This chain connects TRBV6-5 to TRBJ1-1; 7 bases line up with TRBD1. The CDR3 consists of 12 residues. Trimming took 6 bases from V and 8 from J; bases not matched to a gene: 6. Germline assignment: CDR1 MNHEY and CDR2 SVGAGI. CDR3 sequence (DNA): TGTGCCAGCAGAAGACAGGGTGGGGAAGCTTTCTTT. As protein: CASRRQGGEAFF.

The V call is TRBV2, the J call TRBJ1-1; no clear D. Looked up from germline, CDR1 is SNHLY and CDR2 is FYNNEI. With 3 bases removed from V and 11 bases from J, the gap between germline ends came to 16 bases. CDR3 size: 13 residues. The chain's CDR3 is CASSEWGGFVAFF. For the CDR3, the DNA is TGTGCCAGCAGTGAGTGGGGAGGGTTCGTGGCTTTCTTT.

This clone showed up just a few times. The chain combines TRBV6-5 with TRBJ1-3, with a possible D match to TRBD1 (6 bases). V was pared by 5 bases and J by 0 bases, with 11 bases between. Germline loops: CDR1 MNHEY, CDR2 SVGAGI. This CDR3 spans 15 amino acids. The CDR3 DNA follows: TGTGCCAGCAGTCTACGGGACAACTCTGGAAACACCATATATTTT. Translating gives CASSLRDNSGNTIYF.

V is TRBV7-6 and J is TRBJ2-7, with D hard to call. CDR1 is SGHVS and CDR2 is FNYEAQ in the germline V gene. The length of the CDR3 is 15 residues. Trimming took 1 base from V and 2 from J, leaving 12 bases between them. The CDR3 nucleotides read TGTGCCAGCAGCTTAGGGTCCGACCCGACCTACGAGCAGTACTTC. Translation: CASSLGSDPTYEQYF.

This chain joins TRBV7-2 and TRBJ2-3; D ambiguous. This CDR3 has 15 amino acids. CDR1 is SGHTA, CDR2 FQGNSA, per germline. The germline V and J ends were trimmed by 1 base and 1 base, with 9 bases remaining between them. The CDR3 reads CASSLGHPRTDTQYF. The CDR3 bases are TGTGCCAGCAGCTTAGGCCATCCCCGCACAGATACGCAGTATTTT.

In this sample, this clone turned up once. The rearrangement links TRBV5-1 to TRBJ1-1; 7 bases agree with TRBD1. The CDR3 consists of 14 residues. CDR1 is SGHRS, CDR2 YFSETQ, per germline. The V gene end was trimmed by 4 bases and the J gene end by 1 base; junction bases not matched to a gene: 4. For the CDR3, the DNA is TGCGCCAGCAGCCCGGGACAGACGAACACTGAAGCTTTCTTT. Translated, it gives CASSPGQTNTEAFF.

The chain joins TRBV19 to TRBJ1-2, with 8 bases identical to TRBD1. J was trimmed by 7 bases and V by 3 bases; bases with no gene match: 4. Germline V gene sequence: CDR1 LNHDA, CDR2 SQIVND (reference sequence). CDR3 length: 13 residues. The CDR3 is CASSMGTGPGYTF. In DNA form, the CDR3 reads TGTGCCAGTAGTATGGGGACAGGACCTGGCTACACCTTC. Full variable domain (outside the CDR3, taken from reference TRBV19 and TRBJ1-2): DGGITQSPKYLFRKEGQNVTLSCEQNLNHDAMYWYRQDPGQGLRLIYYSQIVNDFQKGDIAEGYSVSREKKESFPLTVTSAQKNPTAFYLCASSMGTGPGYTFGSGTRLTVV.

CDR3 nucleotide sequence: TGTGCCAGCAGGAGGGAGTTTGGAACCGGGGAGCTGTTTTTT. Amino acid sequence: CASRREFGTGELFF. The chain joins TRBV2 to TRBJ2-2; a weak D match, TRBD2 (5 bases). The CDR3 length is 14 residues. Germline V gene lookup returns CDR1 SNHLY and CDR2 FYNNEI. V lost 6 bases and J 5 bases, leaving 13 bases between the germline ends.

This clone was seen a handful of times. This CDR3 is CAWSVGVADTQYF. CDR3 sequence (DNA): TGTGCCTGGAGTGTGGGGGTGGCCGATACGCAGTATTTT. The V and J genes are TRBV30 and TRBJ2-3, with D perhaps being TRBD1 or TRBD2 (5 bases each). Germline CDR1 is GTSNPN and CDR2 is SVGIG (reference sequence). The length of the CDR3 is 13 residues. Trimming pared 0 bases from V and 6 bases from J, leaving 10 bases between.

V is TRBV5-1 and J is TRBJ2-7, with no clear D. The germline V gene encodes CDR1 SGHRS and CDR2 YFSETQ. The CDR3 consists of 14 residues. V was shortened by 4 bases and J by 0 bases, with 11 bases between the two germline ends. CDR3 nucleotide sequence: TGCGCCAGCAGCCCTGACCCGTCCTCCTACGAGCAGTACTTC. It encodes CASSPDPSSYEQYF. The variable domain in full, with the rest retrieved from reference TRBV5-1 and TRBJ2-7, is KAGVTQTPRYLIKTRGQQVTLSCSPISGHRSVSWYQQTPGQGLQFLFEYFSETQRNKGNFPGRFSGRQFSNSRSEMNVSTLELGDSALYLCASSPDPSSYEQYFGPGTRLTVT.

The CDR3 bases are TGTGCCAGCAGCTTAGTACAGGGGAACTATGGCTACACCTTC. Protein product: CASSLVQGNYGYTF. This chain joins TRBV7-2 and TRBJ1-2; 7 bases line up with TRBD1. CDR1 SGHTA and CDR2 FQGNSA come from the germline V gene. The J segment lost 2 bases and the V segment lost 1 base, leaving 1 base of the junction unmatched. The CDR3 is made up of 14 amino acids.

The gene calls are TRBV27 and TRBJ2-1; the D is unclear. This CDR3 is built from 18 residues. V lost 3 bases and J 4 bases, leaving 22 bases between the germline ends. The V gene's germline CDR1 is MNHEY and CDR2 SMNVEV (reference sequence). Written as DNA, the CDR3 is TGTGCCAGCAGTTTTCTGGAAGGCAGTCAGACCCCTTACAATGAGCAGTTCTTC. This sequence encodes CASSFLEGSQTPYNEQFF.

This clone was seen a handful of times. CDR3 sequence (DNA): TGTGCCAGCAGTTTTTGGGACAGGACATCCACTAACTATGGCTACACCTTC. Translation: CASSFWDRTSTNYGYTF. The V and J genes are TRBV28 and TRBJ1-2; 8 bases match TRBD1. Germline V gene data show CDR1 as MDHEN and CDR2 as SYDVKM. V trimming: 3 bases; J trimming: 0 bases; junction bases outside the gene matches: 9. The CDR3 runs 17 residues.

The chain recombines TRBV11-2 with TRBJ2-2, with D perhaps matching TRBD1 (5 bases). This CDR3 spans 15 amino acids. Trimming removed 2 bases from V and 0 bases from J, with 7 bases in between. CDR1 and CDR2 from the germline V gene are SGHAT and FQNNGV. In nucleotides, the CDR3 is TGTGCCAGCAGCTTATCAGGGACGAACACCGGGGAGCTGTTTTTT. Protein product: CASSLSGTNTGELFF.